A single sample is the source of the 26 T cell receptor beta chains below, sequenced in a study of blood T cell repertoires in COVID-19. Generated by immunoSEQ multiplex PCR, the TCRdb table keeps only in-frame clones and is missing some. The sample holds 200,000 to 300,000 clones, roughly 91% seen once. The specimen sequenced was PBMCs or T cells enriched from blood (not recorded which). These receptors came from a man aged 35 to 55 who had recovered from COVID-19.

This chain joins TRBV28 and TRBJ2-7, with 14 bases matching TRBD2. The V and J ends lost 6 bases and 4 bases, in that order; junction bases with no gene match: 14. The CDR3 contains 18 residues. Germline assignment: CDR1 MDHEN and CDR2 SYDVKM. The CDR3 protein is CASSHGLAGGSILYEQYF. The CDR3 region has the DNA TGTGCCAGCAGCCACGGACTAGCGGGAGGTTCCATCCTTTACGAGCAGTACTTC.

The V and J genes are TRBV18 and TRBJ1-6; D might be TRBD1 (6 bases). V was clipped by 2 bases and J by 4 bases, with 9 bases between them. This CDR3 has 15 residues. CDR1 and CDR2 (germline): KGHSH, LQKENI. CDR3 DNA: TGTGCCAGCTCACCAGCTCAGGGGTATAATTCACCCCTCCACTTT. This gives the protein CASSPAQGYNSPLHF.

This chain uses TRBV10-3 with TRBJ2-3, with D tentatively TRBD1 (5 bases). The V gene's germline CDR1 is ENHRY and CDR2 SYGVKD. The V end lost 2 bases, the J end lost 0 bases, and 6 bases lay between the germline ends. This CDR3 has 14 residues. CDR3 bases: TGTGCCATCAGTGAGGGGGCTAGCACAGATACGCAGTATTTT. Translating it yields CAISEGASTDTQYF.

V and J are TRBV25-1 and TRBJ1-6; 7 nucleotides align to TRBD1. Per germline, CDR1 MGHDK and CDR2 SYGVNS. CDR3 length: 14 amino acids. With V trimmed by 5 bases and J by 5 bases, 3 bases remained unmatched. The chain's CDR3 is CASSPGTDNSPLHF. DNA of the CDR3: TGTGCCAGCAGTCCCGGGACAGATAATTCACCCCTCCACTTT.

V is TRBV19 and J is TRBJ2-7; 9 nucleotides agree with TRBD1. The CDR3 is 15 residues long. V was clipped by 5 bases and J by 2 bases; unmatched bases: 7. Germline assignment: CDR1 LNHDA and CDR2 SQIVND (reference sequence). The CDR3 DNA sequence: TGTGCCAGTAGTCCCGCCGGGACAGGGCCCTACGAGCAGTACTTC. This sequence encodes CASSPAGTGPYEQYF.

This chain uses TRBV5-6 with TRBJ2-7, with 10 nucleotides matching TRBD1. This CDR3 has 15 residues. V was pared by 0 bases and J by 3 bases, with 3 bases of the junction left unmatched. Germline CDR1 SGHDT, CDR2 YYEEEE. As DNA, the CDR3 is TGTGCCAGCAGCTTGGGGGACAGGGGTATCTACGAGCAGTACTTC. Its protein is CASSLGDRGIYEQYF. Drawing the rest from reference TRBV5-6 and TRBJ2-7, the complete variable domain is DAGVTQSPTHLIKTRGQQVTLRCSPKSGHDTVSWYQQALGQGPQFIFQYYEEEERQRGNFPDRFSGHQFPNYSSELNVNALLLGDSALYLCASSLGDRGIYEQYFGPGTRLTVT.

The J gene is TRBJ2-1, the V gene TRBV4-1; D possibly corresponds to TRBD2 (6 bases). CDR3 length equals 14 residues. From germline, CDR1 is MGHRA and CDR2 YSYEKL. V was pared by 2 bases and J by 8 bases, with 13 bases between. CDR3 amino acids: CASSQHGSLDEQFF. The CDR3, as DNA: TGCGCCAGCAGCCAACACGGGAGTTTGGATGAGCAGTTCTTC.

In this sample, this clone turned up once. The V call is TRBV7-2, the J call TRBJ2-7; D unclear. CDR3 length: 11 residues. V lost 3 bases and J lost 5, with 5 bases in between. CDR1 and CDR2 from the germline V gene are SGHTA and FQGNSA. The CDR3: CASSLYDEQYF. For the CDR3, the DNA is TGTGCCAGCAGCTTGTATGACGAGCAGTACTTC.

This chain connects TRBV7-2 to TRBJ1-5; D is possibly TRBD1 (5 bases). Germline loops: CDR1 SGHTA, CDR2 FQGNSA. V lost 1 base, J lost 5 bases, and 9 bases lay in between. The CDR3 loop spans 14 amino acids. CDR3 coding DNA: TGTGCCAGCAGCTTAGGCACAGGAGATCAGCCCCAGCATTTT. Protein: CASSLGTGDQPQHF. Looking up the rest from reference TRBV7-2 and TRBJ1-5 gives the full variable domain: GAGVSQSPSNKVTEKGKDVELRCDPISGHTALYWYRQSLGQGLEFLIYFQGNSAPDKSGLPSDRFSAERTGGSVSTLTIQRTQQEDSAVYLCASSLGTGDQPQHFGDGTRLSIL.

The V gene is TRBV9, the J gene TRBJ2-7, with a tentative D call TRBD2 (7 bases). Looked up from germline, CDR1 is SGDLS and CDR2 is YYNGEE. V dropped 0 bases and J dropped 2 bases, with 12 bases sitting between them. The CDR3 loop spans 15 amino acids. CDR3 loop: CASSVGGGGAYEQYF. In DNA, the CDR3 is TGTGCCAGCAGCGTAGGGGGGGGCGGAGCCTACGAGCAGTACTTC.

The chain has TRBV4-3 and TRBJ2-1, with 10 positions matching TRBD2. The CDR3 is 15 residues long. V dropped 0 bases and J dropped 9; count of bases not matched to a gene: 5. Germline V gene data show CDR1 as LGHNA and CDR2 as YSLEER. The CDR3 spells CASSQEASGSGEQFF. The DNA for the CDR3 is TGCGCCAGCAGCCAAGAGGCTAGCGGGAGTGGTGAGCAGTTCTTC.

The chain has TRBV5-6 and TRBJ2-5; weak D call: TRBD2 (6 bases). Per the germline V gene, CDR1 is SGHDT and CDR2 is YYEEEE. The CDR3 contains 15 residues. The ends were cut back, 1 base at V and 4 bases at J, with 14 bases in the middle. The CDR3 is CASSLSPGVGETQYF. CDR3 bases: TGTGCCAGCAGCTTGTCCCCGGGAGTCGGAGAGACCCAGTACTTC.

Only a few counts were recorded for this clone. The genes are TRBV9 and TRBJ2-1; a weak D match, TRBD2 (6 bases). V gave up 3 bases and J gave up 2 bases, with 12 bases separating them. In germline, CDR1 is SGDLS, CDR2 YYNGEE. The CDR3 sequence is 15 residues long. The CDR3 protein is CASSGELATYNEQFF. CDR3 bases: TGTGCCAGCAGCGGTGAGCTAGCGACCTACAATGAGCAGTTCTTC.

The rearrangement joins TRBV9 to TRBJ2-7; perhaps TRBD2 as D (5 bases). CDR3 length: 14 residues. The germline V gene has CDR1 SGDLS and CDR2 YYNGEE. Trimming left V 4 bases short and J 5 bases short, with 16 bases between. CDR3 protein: CASSPTGLGHEQYF. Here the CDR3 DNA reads TGTGCCAGCAGCCCCACGGGATTAGGCCACGAGCAGTACTTC. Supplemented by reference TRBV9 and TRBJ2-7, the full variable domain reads DSGVTQTPKHLITATGQRVTLRCSPRSGDLSVYWYQQSLDQGLQFLIQYYNGEERAKGNILERFSAQQFPDLHSELNLSSLELGDSALYFCASSPTGLGHEQYFGPGTRLTVT.

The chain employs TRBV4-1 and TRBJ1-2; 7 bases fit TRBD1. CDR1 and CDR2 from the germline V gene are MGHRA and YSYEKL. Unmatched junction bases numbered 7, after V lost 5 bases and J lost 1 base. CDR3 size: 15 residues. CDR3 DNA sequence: TGCGCCAGCAGCTACCGACAGGGAGTTAACTATGGCTACACCTTC. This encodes CASSYRQGVNYGYTF.

The CDR3 reads CASSIGTTEDNSPLHF. Written as DNA, the CDR3 is TGTGCCAGTAGTATAGGGACAACCGAGGATAATTCACCCCTCCACTTT. The chain employs TRBV19 and TRBJ1-6; D possibly corresponds to TRBD1 (5 bases). V was clipped by 1 base and J by 5 bases, with 12 bases between them. The CDR3 loop spans 16 amino acids. CDR1 and CDR2 (germline): LNHDA, SQIVND (reference sequence).

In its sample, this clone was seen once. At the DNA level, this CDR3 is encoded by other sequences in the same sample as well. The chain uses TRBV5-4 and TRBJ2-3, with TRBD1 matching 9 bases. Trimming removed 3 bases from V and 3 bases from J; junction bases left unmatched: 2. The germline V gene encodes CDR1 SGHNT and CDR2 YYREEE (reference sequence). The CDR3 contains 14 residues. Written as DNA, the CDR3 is TGTGCCAGCAGCTCGGGACAGGGTACAGATACGCAGTATTTT. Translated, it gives CASSSGQGTDTQYF.

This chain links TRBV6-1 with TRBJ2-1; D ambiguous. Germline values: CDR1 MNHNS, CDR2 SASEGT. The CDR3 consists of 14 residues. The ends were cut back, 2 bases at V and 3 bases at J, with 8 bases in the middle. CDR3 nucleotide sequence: TGTGCCAGCAGTGAACTCAGGTACTACAATGAGCAGTTCTTC. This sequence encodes CASSELRYYNEQFF.

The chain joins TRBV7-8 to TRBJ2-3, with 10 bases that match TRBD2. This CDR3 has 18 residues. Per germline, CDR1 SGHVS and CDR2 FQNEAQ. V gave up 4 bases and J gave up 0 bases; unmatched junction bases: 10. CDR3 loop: CASSSDLGSGRSTDTQYF. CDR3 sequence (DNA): TGTGCCAGCAGCTCGGACCTAGGTAGCGGGAGGAGCACAGATACGCAGTATTTT.

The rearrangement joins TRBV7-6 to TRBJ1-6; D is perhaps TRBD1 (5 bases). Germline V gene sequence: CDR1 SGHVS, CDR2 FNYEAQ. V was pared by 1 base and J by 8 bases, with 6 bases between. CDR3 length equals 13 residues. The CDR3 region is CASSLVTDSPLHF. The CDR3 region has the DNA TGTGCCAGCAGCTTAGTGACAGATTCACCCCTCCACTTT.

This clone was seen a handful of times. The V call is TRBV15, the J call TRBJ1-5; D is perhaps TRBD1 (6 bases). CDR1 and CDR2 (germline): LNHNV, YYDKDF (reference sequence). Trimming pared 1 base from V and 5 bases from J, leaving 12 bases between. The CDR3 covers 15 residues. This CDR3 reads CATSRGTGSHQPQHF. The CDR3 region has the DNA TGTGCCACCAGCAGAGGTACAGGGTCTCATCAGCCCCAGCATTTT.

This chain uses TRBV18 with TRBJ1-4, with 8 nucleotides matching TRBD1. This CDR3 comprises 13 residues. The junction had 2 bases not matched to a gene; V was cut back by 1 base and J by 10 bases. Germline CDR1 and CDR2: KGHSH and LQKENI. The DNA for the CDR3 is TGTGCCAGCTCACCACAAGACAGGGGAAAACTGTTTTTT. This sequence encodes CASSPQDRGKLFF. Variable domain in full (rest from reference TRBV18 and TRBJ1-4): NAGVMQNPRHLVRRRGQEARLRCSPMKGHSHVYWYRQLPEEGLKFMVYLQKENIIDESGMPKERFSAEFPKEGPSILRIQQVVRGDSAAYFCASSPQDRGKLFFGSGTQLSVL.

In nucleotides, the CDR3 is TGTGCCACCAGCAGAGCTACTAGCGGGTTCTACGAGCAGTACTTC. Its translation is CATSRATSGFYEQYF. V and J are TRBV15 and TRBJ2-7, with 9 positions matching TRBD2. The CDR3 is made up of 15 amino acids. With V trimmed by 1 base and J by 3 bases, 4 bases remained unmatched. The germline V gene has CDR1 LNHNV and CDR2 YYDKDF (reference sequence).

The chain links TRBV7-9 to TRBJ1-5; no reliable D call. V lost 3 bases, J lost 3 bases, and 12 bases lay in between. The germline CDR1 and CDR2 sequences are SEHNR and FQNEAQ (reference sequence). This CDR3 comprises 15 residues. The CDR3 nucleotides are TGTGCCAGCAGCTTCCGGGATTTCCACAATCAGCCCCAGCATTTT. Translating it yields CASSFRDFHNQPQHF.

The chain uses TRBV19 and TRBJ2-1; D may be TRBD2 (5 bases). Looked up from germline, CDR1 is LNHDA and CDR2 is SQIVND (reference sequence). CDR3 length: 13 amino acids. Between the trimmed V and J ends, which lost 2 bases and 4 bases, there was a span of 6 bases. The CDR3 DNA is TGTGCCAGTAGTATAACTAGATACAATGAGCAGTTCTTC. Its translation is CASSITRYNEQFF.

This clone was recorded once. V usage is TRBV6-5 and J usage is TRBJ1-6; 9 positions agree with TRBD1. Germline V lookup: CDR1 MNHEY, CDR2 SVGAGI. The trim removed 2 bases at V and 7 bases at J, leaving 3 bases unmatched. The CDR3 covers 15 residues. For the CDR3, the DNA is TGTGCCAGCAGTTACCAACAGGGGGCAAATTCACCCCTCCACTTT. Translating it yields CASSYQQGANSPLHF.